This T cell receptor (beta chain) was captured in a study of cytomegalovirus exposure and HLA in healthy donors. Study-wide context: Within the Caucasian-associated ancestry cluster were around 81% of the roughly 400 genotyped donors.

Overall study results and limits: Analyzed later, most CMV-associated TCR beta chains appeared HLA-restricted. Clonal expansion, a later analysis showed, was greater in HLA-associated TCR beta chains than in equally common others. Using a false discovery rate of 0.05, a later analysis showed that 16,951 TCR beta sequences were associated with HLA alleles.

This CDR3 has 15 amino acids. CDR1 is MNHEY and CDR2 is SVGAGI in the germline V gene. V was trimmed by 3 bases and J by 6 bases, leaving 16 bases between them. PCR primers comprised 60 Vbeta and 13 Jbeta primers. Data came from immunoSEQ multiplex PCR; TCRdb stores just in-frame clones and leaves some out. The table lists under 200,000 clones, 65% to 70% of them singletons. This clone was found a few times. The antigen is not known. The chain links TRBV6-5 to TRBJ2-3, with D possibly matching TRBD2 (6 bases). Sequenced: PBMCs. The sequence was obtained from a woman younger than 30 in good health and CMV-seropositive. CDR3: CASSYSGERVDTQYF. CDR3 bases: TGTGCCAGCAGTTATTCGGGAGAGCGCGTGGATACGCAGTATTTT.